This passage covers 4 T cell receptor beta chains from one sample sequenced in a study of blood T cell repertoires in COVID-19. The protocol was immunoSEQ multiplex PCR, while the TCRdb copy is restricted to in-frame clones and leaves out a portion. The sample has approximately 250,000 clones; over 70% are singletons. Source material: peripheral blood. The receptor set was obtained from a human donor in a cohort sampled during active COVID-19.

This clone appeared a few times. J is TRBJ2-1 and V is TRBV15; 9 nucleotides line up with TRBD1. Germline V lookup: CDR1 LNHNV, CDR2 YYDKDF (reference sequence). This CDR3 is 14 amino acids long. The V and J ends lost 5 bases and 3 bases, in that order; junction bases with no gene match: 2. The CDR3 DNA sequence: TGTGCCACCAGCGAGGGACAGGGCTACAATGAGCAGTTCTTC. It is translated as CATSEGQGYNEQFF.

This clone was seen only once. V gene TRBV6-5 combines with J gene TRBJ2-2, with 8 positions matching TRBD1. Per the germline V gene, CDR1 is MNHEY and CDR2 is SVGAGI. The V segment lost 2 bases and the J segment 5 bases; nucleotides outside the gene matches: 4. This CDR3 contains 15 residues. The CDR3 DNA follows: TGTGCCAGCAGTTACCCAAGACAGGGGACCGGGGAGCTGTTTTTT. This encodes CASSYPRQGTGELFF.

V is TRBV24-1 and J is TRBJ1-2; maybe TRBD1 (5 bases). This CDR3 has 14 residues. With 1 base removed from V and 3 bases from J, the gap between germline ends came to 8 bases. CDR1 is KGHDR, CDR2 SFDVKD, per germline. CDR3 sequence reads: CATSDLSRDYGYTF. CDR3 nucleotides: TGTGCCACCAGTGATTTATCCAGGGACTATGGCTACACCTTC.

The chain links TRBV4-3 to TRBJ1-1; 8 positions agree with TRBD1. The J segment lost 7 bases and the V segment lost 3 bases, leaving 16 bases of the junction unmatched. The CDR3 sequence is 17 residues long. Germline V gene sequence: CDR1 LGHNA, CDR2 YSLEER. As DNA, the CDR3 is TGCGCCAGCAGCCAGGGGACAGGCGCCTTAGTTGTCAATGAAGCTTTCTTT. Amino acid sequence: CASSQGTGALVVNEAFF.